This entry concerns a single TCR beta chain. Antigen: not known. This entry comes from a study of OX40 agonist ivuxolimab in advanced cancers. Profiling relied on immunoSEQ multiplex PCR, and the TCRdb table lists in-frame clones only, not all of them. The table records around 65,000 clones, around 90% of them present only once. Points from the study as a whole: Clonal expansion by week 6 occurred in CD4+ and CD8+ blood T cells (at 0.1 to 3.0 mg/kg).

The source was CD4+ or CD8+ T cells sorted from blood, collected in a trial of the OX40 agonist ivuxolimab. This sequence originates from an adult with an advanced solid tumor such as melanoma, head and neck, liver or kidney cancer.

The CDR3 reads CASSWTGFYEQYF. The CDR3 DNA reads TGTGCCAGCAGTTGGACAGGGTTCTACGAGCAGTACTTC. The V and J genes are TRBV21-1 and TRBJ2-7; TRBD1 reflects the table's D call only, with no check against the DNA. TRBV21-1 corresponds to a pseudogene. CDR3 size: 13 residues.